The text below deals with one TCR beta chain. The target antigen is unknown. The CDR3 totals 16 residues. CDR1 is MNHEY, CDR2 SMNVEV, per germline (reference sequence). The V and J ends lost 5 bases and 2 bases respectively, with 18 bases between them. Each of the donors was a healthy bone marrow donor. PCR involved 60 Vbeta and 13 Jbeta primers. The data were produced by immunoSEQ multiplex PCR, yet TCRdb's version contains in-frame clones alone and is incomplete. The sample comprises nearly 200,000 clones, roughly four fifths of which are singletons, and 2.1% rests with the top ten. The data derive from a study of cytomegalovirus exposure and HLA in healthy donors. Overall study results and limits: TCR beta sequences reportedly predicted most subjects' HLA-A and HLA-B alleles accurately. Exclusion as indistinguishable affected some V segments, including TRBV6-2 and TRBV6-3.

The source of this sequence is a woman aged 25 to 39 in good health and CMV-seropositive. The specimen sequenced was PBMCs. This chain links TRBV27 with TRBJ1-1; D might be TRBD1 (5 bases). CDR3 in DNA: TGTGCCAGCAGTCCAAGACAGTTATCCAGAAACACTGAAGCTTTCTTT. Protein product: CASSPRQLSRNTEAFF.